This T cell receptor beta chain was captured by sequencing in a study of human T cells and chemical hapten exposure. In its sample, this clonotype was seen many times. What it binds is not known. Library preparation tagged each individual cDNA molecule with a unique molecular identifier. TCRdb reprocessed the RACE reads with MiXCR, giving one entry per CDR3 protein. Here the sample spans approximately 91,000 distinct CDR3 sequences, approximately 10% being singletons. Time point: patch test 2, 6 weeks after DPC sensitization. Treatment described: therapeutic diphenylcyclopropenone sensitization with weekly scalp DPC. Unfractionated whole blood was the source from which total RNA was extracted. Regarding the study as a whole: There was no change with DPC sensitization in TCRs above 1 in 1000 frequency. Relative to controls, expanded TCRs formed significantly more large CDR3 similarity clusters.

The material sequenced was whole blood, taken in connection with sensitization to the hapten diphenylcyclopropenone (DPC). This TCR derives from a man younger than 35 with alopecia areata. Some clones in this sample may be carry-over from other donors' samples.

In DNA, the CDR3 is TGTGCCAGCAGCTTAGTTTTTGGGATGGGCGGGGAGCTGTTTTTT. This codes for CASSLVFGMGGELFF. The rearrangement joins TRBV7-2 to TRBJ2-2; no definite D call. The CDR3 loop spans 15 amino acids. The germline V gene has CDR1 SGHTA and CDR2 FQGNSA. Trimming removed 1 base at V and 7 bases at J, with 13 bases between.